The 13 T cell receptor beta chains below were found in one sample sequenced in a study of vaccination and CD4 T cells after COVID-19. These receptors are not linked to any known antigen. The study sequenced cultured CD4+ T cell DNA using the Oncomine TCR Beta short-read assay. Via MiXCR, TCRdb re-called the PCR reads, giving one row per CDR3 protein. The sample contains about 23,000 distinct CDR3 sequences, around 67% of which appear only once. Treatment in this sample: roughly ten-day PBMC culture with coronavirus spike peptide pools or control peptides (ViraFEST assay). The material sequenced was CD4+ T cells from blood, cultured in vitro, taken after SARS-CoV-2 vaccination. These receptors originate from a human donor who received a COVID-19 vaccine.

This clonotype was recorded a few times. The chain joins TRBV20-1 to TRBJ1-2, with 7 bases matching TRBD1. Per germline, CDR1 DFQATT and CDR2 SNEGSKA (reference sequence). CDR3 size: 12 residues. CDR3: CSPQGGANGYTF. In nucleotides, the CDR3 is TGCAGCCCCCAGGGGGGGGCGAATGGCTACACCTTC.

The chain carries TRBV24-1 and TRBJ2-5; the match to TRBD1 covers 7 bases. There are 14 residues in the CDR3. After removal of 3 bases from V and 5 bases from J, the junction contained 5 bases not matched to a gene. Germline V gives CDR1 KGHDR, CDR2 SFDVKD. CDR3 sequence reads: CATSDPQGLETQYF. CDR3 sequence (DNA): TGTGCCACCAGTGATCCACAGGGGTTGGAGACCCAGTACTTC.

The rearrangement uses TRBV7-8 and TRBJ1-6, with TRBD1 matching 9 bases. CDR1 SGHVS and CDR2 FQNEAQ come from the germline V gene. V lost 3 bases, J lost 7 bases, and 4 bases stayed unmatched. This CDR3 comprises 15 residues. For the CDR3, the DNA is TGTGCCAGCAGCTTGGGACAGGGTGCGAATTCACCCCTCCACTTT. It is translated as CASSLGQGANSPLHF.

This rearrangement joins TRBV6-1 to TRBJ2-7, with TRBD2 identical over 10 bases. The CDR3 consists of 14 residues. V trimming: 8 bases; J trimming: 5 bases; junction bases outside the gene matches: 9. Looked up from germline, CDR1 is MNHNS and CDR2 is SASEGT. CDR3 sequence: CASRKSSGGNEQYF. The CDR3 DNA sequence: TGTGCCAGCCGCAAGTCTAGCGGGGGTAACGAGCAGTACTTC.

In DNA form, the CDR3 reads TGTGCCAGCAGCGTAGGGCCGACAGGGGGCGGCTCACCCCTCCACTTT. This codes for CASSVGPTGGGSPLHF. The V and J genes are TRBV9 and TRBJ1-6; 10 positions match TRBD1. V lost 0 bases to trimming and J lost 10 bases; unmatched junction nucleotides: 7. Germline CDR1 SGDLS, CDR2 YYNGEE. CDR3 length equals 16 residues.

V is TRBV7-8 and J is TRBJ2-3; TRBD2 agrees at 16 bases. Germline-derived CDR1 and CDR2 are SGHVS and FQNEAQ. The CDR3 length is 18 residues. Trimming at V came to 2 bases and at J to 2 bases, leaving 4 bases not matched to a gene. This chain's CDR3 is CASSLPGLAGGPTDTQYF. The CDR3 nucleotides are TGTGCCAGCAGCTTACCGGGACTAGCGGGGGGGCCCACAGATACGCAGTATTTT.

This clonotype was found a few times. The chain recombines TRBV19 with TRBJ1-5, with 8 bases fitting TRBD1. Germline V gives CDR1 LNHDA, CDR2 SQIVND (reference sequence). The CDR3 has 17 residues. After removal of 4 bases from V and 2 bases from J, the junction contained 10 bases not matched to a gene. The CDR3 protein is CASSTYQGASGNQPQHF. For the CDR3, the DNA is TGTGCCAGTAGTACCTATCAGGGGGCTAGTGGCAATCAGCCCCAGCATTTT.

There are a few counts of this clonotype. This sequence joins TRBV30 and TRBJ1-6; D might be TRBD1 (5 bases). This CDR3 comprises 16 residues. Trimming shortened V by 4 bases and J by 9 bases, and 22 bases separated the two germline ends. The germline gives CDR1 GTSNPN, CDR2 SVGIG (reference sequence). CDR3 sequence (DNA): TGTGCCTGGATGATACCCGCCGCGGGGGGGGTTTCACCCCTCCACTTT. Amino acid sequence: CAWMIPAAGGVSPLHF.

This clonotype came up a few times. The J gene is TRBJ2-5, the V gene TRBV11-3, with 9 bases lining up with TRBD1. Germline values: CDR1 SGHNT, CDR2 YENEEA. V dropped 5 bases and J dropped 4; count of bases not matched to a gene: 8. The CDR3 is 15 amino acids. Here the CDR3 reads CASSLGSDRGETQYF. As DNA, the CDR3 is TGTGCCAGCAGCCTGGGGTCGGACAGGGGAGAGACCCAGTACTTC.

The chain couples TRBV7-8 to TRBJ2-4; D might be TRBD1 (6 bases). Trimming took 4 bases from V and 8 from J, leaving 15 bases between them. This CDR3 contains 14 residues. Germline values: CDR1 SGHVS, CDR2 FQNEAQ. CDR3 region: CASSSRPQGYIQYF. Written as DNA, the CDR3 is TGTGCCAGCAGCTCTAGACCCCAGGGGTACATTCAGTACTTC.

The rearrangement uses TRBV6-5 and TRBJ1-6; 12 positions match TRBD1. This CDR3 has 19 residues. The germline CDR1 and CDR2 sequences are MNHEY and SVGAGI. V lost 4 bases and J lost 7; bases outside the gene matches: 14. The CDR3 coding sequence is TGTGCCAGCAGTTCGTTACCCGGGACAGGGGGCGGTACGAATTCACCCCTCCACTTT. This encodes CASSSLPGTGGGTNSPLHF.

This rearrangement joins TRBV12-3 or TRBV12-4 to TRBJ1-1; 9 bases map to TRBD1. The V gene end was trimmed by 3 bases and the J gene end by 1 base; junction bases not matched to a gene: 6. The CDR3 loop spans 16 amino acids. Written as DNA, the CDR3 is TGTGCCAGCAGTTTGTACGCGGGACAGGGGAACACTGAAGCTTTCTTT. Amino acid sequence: CASSLYAGQGNTEAFF.

The chain carries TRBV6-1 and TRBJ1-3; the D is unclear. CDR1 MNHNS and CDR2 SASEGT come from the germline V gene. This CDR3 is 16 amino acids long. V lost 8 bases, J lost 16 bases, and 33 bases lay in between. The CDR3, as DNA: TGTGCCAGCTCCCCAGTACGGGTTCCTGGAAACACCATCTGGTATTTT. Amino acid sequence: CASSPVRVPGNTIWYF.